This T cell receptor (beta chain) was obtained from a study of shared clonotypes between healthy human individuals. Study-wide points: Naive subsets, compared against memory subsets, generally had larger estimated richness values. Expectations were that clonotype sharing among donors would be affected by sequencing depth. Shared clonotypes: approximately 4.5% naive CD4, about 3.3% naive CD8, roughly 2.4% memory CD4, about 0.4% memory CD8.

This CDR3 has 14 amino acids. CDR1 LNHNV and CDR2 YYDKDF come from the germline V gene (reference sequence). With 3 bases clipped from V and 9 bases from J, the junction kept 7 bases outside the gene matches. Regarding this clone: The antigen remains undetermined.

Produced via immunoSEQ multiplex PCR; TCRdb's table is partial and in-frame only. The table lists some 690,000 clones, around 90% of them singletons, with 34% in the top ten. CD8 memory cells included CD45RO+ cells plus CCR7-negative CD45RA+ TemRA cells. This sequence originates from a man in his late teens or twenties in good health. Some clones in this sample may be carry-over from other donors' samples. Sequenced material: memory CD8+ T cells from PBMCs. Subset given: CD45RO+ cells pooled with CCR7-negative TemRA cells. The chain has TRBV15 and TRBJ2-2, with 7 bases aligning to TRBD2. The CDR3 DNA reads TGTGCCACCAGCAGGCTAGCGGAGCCCCGGGAGCTGTTTTTT. This codes for CATSRLAEPRELFF.